This TCR beta chain comes out of a study of cytomegalovirus exposure and HLA in healthy donors listed by TCRdb under 2017. As for the study more broadly: In an earlier analysis of some 550 of the donors, 276 Gb of sequence data and 100 million or so unique TCR beta sequences from 150 million to 200 million T cells were reported. Roughly 300 gigabases of sequencing data and approximately 92 million unique TCR sequences made up an early release that covered fewer than 650 HLA-typed donors. Of the 300 to 450 genotyped donors, 81% were placed in the genetic ancestry cluster associated with self-reported Caucasian donors. The study aimed to test whether cataloging public T cell receptors could reveal signatures of past pathogen exposure. The study profiled the T cell repertoires of hundreds of subjects by immunosequencing and related them to cytomegalovirus serostatus. A separate validation cohort of roughly 130 different subjects was used in addition to the 666-subject first cohort. To predict cytomegalovirus infection status, the study combined high-throughput TCR immunosequencing, statistical association of individual TCRs with disease status, and machine learning. A later analysis re-analyzed previously published TCR beta repertoires from about 730 donors and added high-resolution HLA genotyping to study TCR occurrence patterns. In the later analysis, no new phenotypic data were used to find candidate immune exposures; instead, reliance was placed on TCR beta sequences and their occurrence across donors. To decide whether each TCR beta V gene segment behaved as functional or pseudogenic, an earlier analysis of approximately 590 of the donors relied on high-throughput TCR beta sequencing. Donor age, sex, ethnicity and CMV serostatus were collected together with the repertoire data. In a later genetic analysis, genome-wide SNP genotypes for 398 of the 666 donors were used, and that subset was treated as a discovery cohort. All discovery cohort repertoires had been generated on a single sequencing platform. Both class I and class II loci were covered by HLA typing, at four-digit resolution. The number of typed donors differed by locus: 629-630 for A, B, C, DRB1 and DQB1; 500 to 550 for DQA1; 606 for DPA1; and around 490 for DPB1. Because of strong linkage in the cohort, roughly five DR-DQ haplotypes were treated as single units for association and clustering. Across some 400 genotyped donors of the cohort, an average of approximately 200,000 unique TCR beta nucleotide sequences per donor were sequenced, and roughly 20% of those sequences were non-productive. What the work shows at the level of the full study, not this receptor alone: A further reported finding was that TCR beta sequences accurately predicted the HLA-A and HLA-B alleles for most subjects in the first cohort. In the study, 164 TCR beta chains were listed as associated with cytomegalovirus. Some IMGT-functional V segments, including TRBV6-2 and TRBV6-3, could not be told apart with the 87-base-pair reads, so those segments were excluded. In a later analysis, the rate of TCR association differed among HLA loci, with DRB1 alleles having the most associated TCRs and HLA-C alleles having the fewest. The presence/absence analyses assumed that sequencing depth was roughly uniform across donors, and that assumption may not be true. A group of highly shared sequence variants was considered likely to be a technical artifact of the sequencing pipeline. In both the original and validation cohorts, the classifier was reported to diagnose cytomegalovirus status with high specificity and sensitivity. A later analysis found that HLA-associated TCR beta chains were more clonally expanded and had lower generation probabilities than equally common non-associated chains. HLA typing was unavailable for some donors at each locus, so association tests used only the typed subset. The authors suggested that the approach could potentially be generalized to other disease states and immunological phenotypes. According to a later analysis, parvovirus B19, influenza, CMV and Epstein-Barr virus appeared linked to several top co-occurrence clusters. An earlier analysis of 587 of the donors showed that most TCR beta V segments appeared in productive rearrangements either about 90% or about 30% of the time, which broadly matched IMGT annotations. Correlated functional status among segregating V segments might be attributable to linkage disequilibrium, but an unknown experimental factor could not be ruled out. Across donors, most TCR sequences were observed very rarely, whereas some public TCRs were present in many individuals. V-gene and J-gene trimming of TCR beta chains was associated with a missense DCLRE1C variant in a later genetic analysis, and the association was replicated in an independent cohort. A later genetic analysis reported fewer N-insertions in productive TCRs among donors in an Asian-associated ancestry cluster than the roughly 650-donor mean. A later analysis found that most CMV-associated TCR beta chains appeared HLA-restricted, with HLA associations seemingly driven largely by CMV exposure. This cohort had only TCR beta chains sequenced, and the lack of alpha or paired-chain data limited which features could be detected. In vitro tests confirmed that a few of the cytomegalovirus-associated TCR beta chains recognize cytomegalovirus antigens. Specific HLA alleles were associated with around 18,000 TCR beta sequences at a false discovery rate of 0.05 in a later analysis. The only immune exposure information available for the cohort was CMV serostatus. The earlier analysis of 587 of the donors excluded approximately 17 rarely observed V segments, including chromosome 9 orphons, because counts were too low. Assigning TCR associations to individual alleles was difficult when HLA alleles, especially DR and DQ, strongly co-occurred.

Libraries came from the immunoSEQ multiplex PCR assay. A mixture of 60 forward primers for TCR Vbeta segments and 13 reverse primers for TCR Jbeta segments was used in the multiplex PCR. A multiplex PCR assay on genomic DNA amplified the CDR3 region of rearranged TCR beta genes. On the Illumina HiSeq System, the amplified TCR beta libraries were sequenced as 87-base-pair reads. The original methods were these. A later analysis tallied tens of millions of unique TCR beta chains across the 640 or so repertoires, and about 10 million of those chains were shared by two or more donors. A nearest-neighbor algorithm error-corrected the raw reads and collapsed the reads into unique sequences, merging closely related sequences to remove PCR and sequencing errors. To assign V, D and J gene segments, CDR3 sequences were aligned to IMGT reference sequences. For a sequence to be retained, at least a six-nucleotide match to both a V gene segment and a J gene segment was required. A rearrangement was called productive if the CDR3 had no stop codons and remained in frame with V and J, and every other rearrangement was called non-productive. CDR3 was defined by IMGT convention, running from the second conserved V-encoded cysteine to the conserved J-encoded phenylalanine. The earlier analysis of about 620 of the donors excluded sequences that lacked an unambiguous match to a single V gene segment. An earlier analysis of 500 to 600 of the donors classified V segments as functional when productive rearrangements were above 56.7% and as segregating when the standard deviation between donors was above 5%. To diagnose cytomegalovirus status from the catalog of TCR beta chain sequences, a statistical classification framework was built. A later analysis assigned V and J genes by comparing TCR nucleotide sequences with IMGT/GENE-DB human TR gene sequences. Using the TCRdist pipeline, a later analysis assigned CDR3 sequences along with most-parsimonious VDJ recombination scenarios. A later analysis defined each TCR beta chain by its CDR3 amino acid sequence plus V-gene family, and excluded reads lacking a unique V-gene family. As a way to deal with suspected cross-contamination and a sequencing artifact, a later analysis dropped approximately 570 nucleotide sequences that were highly shared and had low generation probability. A later analysis calculated a clonal expansion index for each public chain from normalized within-repertoire ranks of inferred template counts. Generation probabilities in a later analysis came from a VDJ recombination model fitted to out-of-frame rearrangements, and those results were checked against IGoR. Hypergeometric tests were used in a later analysis to score TCR-TCR, TCR-HLA and TCR-CMV co-occurrence, with a repertoire-size bias correction applied to the TCR pairs. A later analysis estimated false discovery rates by permuting HLA or CMV assignments 20 times. In a later analysis, co-occurring TCRs were grouped using DBSCAN, with TCRdist sequence similarity added in when clustering inside HLA-allele-positive subsets. For co-occurrence clustering, repertoires with fewer than 30,000 or more than 120,000 public chains were excluded, along with five repertoires with anomalous nucleotide sharing. TCRdb took over this immuneACCESS table, retaining in-frame rearrangements with V and J assigned. Such tables are incomplete; in checked studies, under half of the missing clones stem from an unresolved V gene, and the remainder is unexplained. V and J calls and clone size are given by that table; D and trimming were obtained from the DNA. The sample profile shows about 130,000 clones; 80% to 85% of them were found once. The leading ten clones occupy roughly 1.2% of the sample.

Spanning cysteine to phenylalanine, the CDR3 consists of 13 amino acids. The DNA shown is the 39-base CDR3, in frame from base 1. The cohort was made up of hundreds of healthy bone marrow donors. Cohort members were all nominally healthy when sampled, although unrecorded immune exposures were likely present. The donor tested CMV seronegative and was one of the 352 seronegative cohort members. Each donor provided a peripheral blood sample, and peripheral blood mononuclear cells were used for TCR beta sequencing. Genomic DNA extraction from the blood cell samples was performed with the Qiagen DNeasy Blood Extraction Kit. Worth noting for this clone: Its antigen remains undetermined. No clone much larger than this one lies a single base away; base qualities are absent.

Rearrangement joined TRBV21-1 to TRBJ1-5. TRBV21-1 is a known pseudogene. The sequence was collected from a boy between 5 and 17 years old in good health and CMV-seronegative. Sequencing was carried out using PBMCs. The CDR3 reads as follows: CASSAALDQPQHF. The DNA reads as follows: TGTGCCAGCAGCGCAGCGCTAGATCAGCCCCAGCATTTT.